This T cell receptor beta chain was identified in a study of T cells in Graves' hyperthyroidism and ophthalmopathy. Study-wide findings and caveats: Within blood appeared most thyroid clonotypes that had expanded above 0.001. A median about 6.2 months before onset, the model predicted ophthalmopathy.

As for this clonotype: No antigen is known for it. The junction departs from the called germline gene at one end, perhaps through a read error.

Germline values: CDR1 WSHSY, CDR2 SAAADI. The CDR3 runs 13 residues. RNA transcripts provided the source from which TCR beta CDR3 regions were amplified. In the first-round RT-PCR of the TCR CDR3, the HTBI primer set was used. TCRdb re-called the multiplex PCR reads with MiXCR, one entry per CDR3 protein. The sample records roughly 510,000 distinct CDR3 sequences, roughly 20% being singletons. Patients between 18 and 65 years old had hyperthyroidism, newly diagnosed and lasting under 2 months. The authors obtained PBMCs from over 8 ml of fresh peripheral blood. The origin of this receptor is a man aged 18-30 years with Graves' hyperthyroidism. The V call is TRBV10-2, the J call TRBJ1-1, with 8 bases aligning to TRBD1. Sequenced sample: blood. CDR3 sequence: CAGSQTGDTEAFF. The CDR3 DNA reads TGCGCCGGCAGTCAGACAGGGGACACTGAAGCTTTCTTT.